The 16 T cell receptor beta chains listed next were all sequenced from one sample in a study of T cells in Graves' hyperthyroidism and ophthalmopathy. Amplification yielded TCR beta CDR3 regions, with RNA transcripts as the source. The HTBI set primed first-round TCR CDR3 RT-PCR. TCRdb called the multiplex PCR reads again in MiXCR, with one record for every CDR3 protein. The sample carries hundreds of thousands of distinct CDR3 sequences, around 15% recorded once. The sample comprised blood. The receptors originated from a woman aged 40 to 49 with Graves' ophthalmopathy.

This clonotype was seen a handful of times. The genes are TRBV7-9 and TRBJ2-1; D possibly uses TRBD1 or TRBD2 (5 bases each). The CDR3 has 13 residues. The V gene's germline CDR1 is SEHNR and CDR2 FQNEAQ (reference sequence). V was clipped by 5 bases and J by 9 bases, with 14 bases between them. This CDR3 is CASSPRTRGEQFF. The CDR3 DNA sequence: TGTGCCAGCAGCCCACGTACTAGGGGTGAGCAGTTCTTC.

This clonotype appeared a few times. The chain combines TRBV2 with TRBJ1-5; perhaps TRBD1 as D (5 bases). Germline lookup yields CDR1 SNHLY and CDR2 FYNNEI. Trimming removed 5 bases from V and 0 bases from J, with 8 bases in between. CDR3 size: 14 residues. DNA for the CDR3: TGTGCCAGCAGTCAGGGCAATAGCAATCAGCCCCAGCATTTT. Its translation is CASSQGNSNQPQHF.

This chain's CDR3 is CASSSTGAHGQPQHF. CDR3 DNA: TGTGCCAGCAGTTCGACAGGAGCCCACGGTCAGCCCCAGCATTTT. V gene TRBV7-8 combines with J gene TRBJ1-5; maybe TRBD1 (6 bases). The length of the CDR3 is 15 residues. Germline lookup yields CDR1 SGHVS and CDR2 FQNEAQ. V was shortened by 6 bases and J by 6 bases, with 18 bases between the two germline ends.

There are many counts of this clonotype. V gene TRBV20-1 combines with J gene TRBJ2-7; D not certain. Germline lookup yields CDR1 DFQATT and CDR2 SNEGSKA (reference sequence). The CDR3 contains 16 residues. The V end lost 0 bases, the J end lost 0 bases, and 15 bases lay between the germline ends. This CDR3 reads CSARDYELRSSYEQYF. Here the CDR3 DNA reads TGCAGTGCTAGAGATTACGAGTTAAGGAGCTCCTACGAGCAGTACTTC.

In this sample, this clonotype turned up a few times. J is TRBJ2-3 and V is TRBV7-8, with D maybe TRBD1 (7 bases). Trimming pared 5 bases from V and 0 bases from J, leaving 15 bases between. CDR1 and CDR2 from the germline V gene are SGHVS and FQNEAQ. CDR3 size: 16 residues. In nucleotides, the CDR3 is TGTGCCAGCAGCCTAGAGGCAGGGGGGAGCACAGATACGCAGTATTTT. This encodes CASSLEAGGSTDTQYF.

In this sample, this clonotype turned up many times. The CDR3 protein is CASGENTGELFF. Here the CDR3 DNA reads TGCGCCAGCGGCGAAAACACCGGGGAGCTGTTTTTT. The chain has TRBV5-1 and TRBJ2-2; D is unresolved. The CDR3 has 12 residues. Trimming cost V 7 bases and J 2 bases, with 6 bases left between them. Germline-derived CDR1 and CDR2 are SGHRS and YFSETQ. Together with reference TRBV5-1 and TRBJ2-2, the CDR3 gives the full variable domain: KAGVTQTPRYLIKTRGQQVTLSCSPISGHRSVSWYQQTPGQGLQFLFEYFSETQRNKGNFPGRFSGRQFSNSRSEMNVSTLELGDSALYLCASGENTGELFFGEGSRLTVL.

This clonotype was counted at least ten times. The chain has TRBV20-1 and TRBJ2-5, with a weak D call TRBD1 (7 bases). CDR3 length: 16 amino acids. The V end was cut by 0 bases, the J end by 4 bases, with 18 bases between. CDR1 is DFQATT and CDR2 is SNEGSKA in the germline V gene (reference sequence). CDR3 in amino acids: CSARDPPRGATETQYF. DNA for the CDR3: TGCAGTGCTAGAGATCCCCCCAGGGGGGCTACAGAGACCCAGTACTTC.

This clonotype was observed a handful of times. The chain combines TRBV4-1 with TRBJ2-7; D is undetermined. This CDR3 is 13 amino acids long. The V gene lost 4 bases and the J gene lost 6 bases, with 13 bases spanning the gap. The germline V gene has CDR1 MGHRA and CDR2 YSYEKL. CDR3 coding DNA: TGCGCCAGCAGCCCTCCTCGCGGTGGCGAGCAGTACTTC. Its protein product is CASSPPRGGEQYF.

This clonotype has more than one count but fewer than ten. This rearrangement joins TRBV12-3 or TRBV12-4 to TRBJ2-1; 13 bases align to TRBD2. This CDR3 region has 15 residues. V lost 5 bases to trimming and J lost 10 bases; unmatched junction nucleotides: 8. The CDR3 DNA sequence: TGTGCCAGCAGTGGGGGACTAGCGGGAAGGGGGGAGCAGTTCTTC. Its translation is CASSGGLAGRGEQFF.

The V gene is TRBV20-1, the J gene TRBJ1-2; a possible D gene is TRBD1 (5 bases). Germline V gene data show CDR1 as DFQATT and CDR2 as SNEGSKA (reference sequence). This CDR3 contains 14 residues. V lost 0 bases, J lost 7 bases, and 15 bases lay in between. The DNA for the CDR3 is TGCAGTGCTAGAGAAGAAAGGGGTTTCTCTGGCTACACCTTC. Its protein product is CSAREERGFSGYTF.

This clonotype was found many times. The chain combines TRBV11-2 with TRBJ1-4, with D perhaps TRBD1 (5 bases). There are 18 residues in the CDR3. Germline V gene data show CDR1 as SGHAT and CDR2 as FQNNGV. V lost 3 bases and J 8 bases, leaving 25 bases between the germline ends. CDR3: CASSFSRDPLSVGEKLFF. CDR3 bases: TGTGCCAGCAGCTTCTCCCGGGACCCCCTCTCCGTGGGGGAAAAACTGTTTTTT.

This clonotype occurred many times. CDR3 DNA: TGCGCCAGCAGCTCGGGCGGGAGTGAGACCCAGTACTTC. Residues: CASSSGGSETQYF. This sequence joins TRBV10-1 and TRBJ2-5, with 7 bases aligning to TRBD2. The V segment lost 6 bases and the J segment 5 bases; nucleotides outside the gene matches: 6. Germline-derived CDR1 and CDR2 are WNHNN and SYGVQD (reference sequence). The CDR3 extends over 13 amino acids.

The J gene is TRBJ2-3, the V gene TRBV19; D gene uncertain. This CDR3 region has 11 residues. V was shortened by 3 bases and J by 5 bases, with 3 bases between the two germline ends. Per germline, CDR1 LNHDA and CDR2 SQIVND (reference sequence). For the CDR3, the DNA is TGTGCCAGTAGTATTAAAGATACGCAGTATTTT. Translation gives CASSIKDTQYF.

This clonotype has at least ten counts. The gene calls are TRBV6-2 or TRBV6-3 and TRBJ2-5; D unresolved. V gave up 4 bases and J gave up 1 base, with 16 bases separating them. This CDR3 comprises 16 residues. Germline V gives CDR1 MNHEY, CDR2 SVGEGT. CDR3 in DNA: TGTGCCAGCAGTTCCTCACTAACGGCTCTCCAAGAGACCCAGTACTTC. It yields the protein CASSSSLTALQETQYF.

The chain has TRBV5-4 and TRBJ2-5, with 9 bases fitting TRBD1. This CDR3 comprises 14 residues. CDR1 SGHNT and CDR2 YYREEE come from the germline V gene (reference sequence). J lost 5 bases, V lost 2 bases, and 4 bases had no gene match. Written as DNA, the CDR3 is TGTGCCAGCAGCTTACAGGGGGCTCGTGAGACCCAGTACTTC. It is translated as CASSLQGARETQYF.

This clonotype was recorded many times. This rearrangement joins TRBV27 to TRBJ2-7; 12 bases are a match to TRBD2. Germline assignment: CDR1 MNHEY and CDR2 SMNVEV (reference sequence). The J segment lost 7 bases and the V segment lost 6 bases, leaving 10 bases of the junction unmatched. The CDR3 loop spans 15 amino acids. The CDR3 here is CASSASGRAMGEQYF. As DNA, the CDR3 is TGTGCCAGCAGCGCTAGCGGGAGGGCCATGGGAGAGCAGTACTTC.